A single sample gave rise to the 12 T cell receptor beta chains below, sequenced in a study of control samples from healthy donors and cancer patients. Data came from immunoSEQ multiplex PCR; TCRdb stores just in-frame clones and leaves some out. The data contain about 44,000 clones, approximately 87% of them seen just once; the ten biggest clones take up 9.5% to 13%. The sequenced sample was PBMCs. These receptors were collected from a woman aged 55-75 years with lung cancer.

The chain joins TRBV27 to TRBJ1-2, with D unresolved. Trimming stripped 2 bases from V and 2 bases from J, with 15 bases between. The CDR3 is 16 amino acids. The V gene's germline CDR1 is MNHEY and CDR2 SMNVEV (reference sequence). CDR3 protein: CASSLGANLGNYGYTF. The CDR3 bases are TGTGCCAGCAGTTTAGGAGCCAACCTGGGGAACTATGGCTACACCTTC.

The gene calls are TRBV10-3 and TRBJ1-1; D possibly corresponds to TRBD1 (6 bases). CDR1 and CDR2 from the germline V gene are ENHRY and SYGVKD. The CDR3 is made up of 14 amino acids. Trimming removed 3 bases from V and 4 bases from J, with 12 bases in between. This CDR3 reads CAISDRGLSTEAFF. In DNA form, the CDR3 reads TGTGCCATCAGTGACAGGGGATTGAGCACTGAAGCTTTCTTT.

The genes are TRBV30 and TRBJ1-6, with no clear D. Germline CDR1 reads GTSNPN; CDR2 reads SVGIG (reference sequence). V was trimmed by 1 base and J by 7 bases, leaving 5 bases between them. The CDR3 sequence is 12 residues long. The CDR3 reads CAWSGPNSPLHF. The CDR3, as DNA: TGTGCCTGGAGTGGCCCGAATTCACCCCTCCACTTT.

This rearrangement joins TRBV7-3 to TRBJ2-2; maybe TRBD2 (5 bases). Germline V CDR1 and CDR2: SGHTA, FQGTGA. This CDR3 has 15 amino acids. V lost 0 bases and J lost 4, with 9 bases in between. The CDR3 reads CASSLTGAVTGELFF. DNA for the CDR3: TGTGCCAGCAGCTTAACGGGAGCCGTCACCGGGGAGCTGTTTTTT.

The rearrangement joins TRBV7-7 to TRBJ1-1; D perhaps matches TRBD1 (5 bases). The ends were cut back, 1 base at V and 10 bases at J, with 13 bases in the middle. Germline V gene sequence: CDR1 SSHAT, CDR2 FNYEAQ (reference sequence). This CDR3 spans 13 amino acids. Here the CDR3 reads CASSLVGGIGAFF. CDR3 sequence (DNA): TGTGCCAGCAGCTTAGTGGGGGGTATTGGAGCTTTCTTT.

The chain has TRBV6-4 and TRBJ2-3; 10 positions agree with TRBD2. From germline, CDR1 is MRHNA and CDR2 SNTAGT. V was pared by 5 bases and J by 4 bases, with 3 bases of the junction left unmatched. The CDR3 has 14 amino acids. The CDR3 is CASSSSGGPDTQYF. Here the CDR3 DNA reads TGTGCCAGCAGTTCTAGCGGGGGACCAGATACGCAGTATTTT.

This chain joins TRBV27 and TRBJ2-7; the match to TRBD1 covers 7 bases. Germline CDR1 reads MNHEY; CDR2 reads SMNVEV (reference sequence). CDR3 length equals 14 residues. V shed 4 bases and J 1 base; nucleotides not matched to a gene: 4. The chain's CDR3 is CASSSSTGSYEQYF. CDR3 sequence (DNA): TGTGCCAGCAGTTCCTCGACAGGGTCCTACGAGCAGTACTTC.

The gene calls are TRBV14 and TRBJ2-6; TRBD1 matches 11 bases. The length of the CDR3 is 19 residues. V lost 0 bases, J lost 0 bases, and 4 bases stayed unmatched. Germline lookup yields CDR1 SGHDN and CDR2 FVKESK. CDR3 in amino acids: CASSQDLGTGGSGANVLTF. CDR3 sequence (DNA): TGTGCCAGCAGCCAAGATTTGGGGACAGGGGGCTCTGGGGCCAACGTCCTGACTTTC.

The V gene is TRBV13, the J gene TRBJ2-3; D tentatively fits TRBD1 or TRBD2 (5 bases each). Germline V lookup: CDR1 PRHDT, CDR2 FYEKMQ (reference sequence). V lost 0 bases and J 6 bases, leaving 13 bases between the germline ends. This CDR3 comprises 15 residues. This CDR3 reads CASSLGGKEGDTQYF. Here the CDR3 DNA reads TGTGCCAGCAGCTTAGGGGGCAAAGAGGGGGATACGCAGTATTTT.

This clone has a handful of counts. The V gene is TRBV24-1, the J gene TRBJ2-5; D possibly corresponds to TRBD1 (5 bases). Germline CDR1 is KGHDR and CDR2 is SFDVKD. The CDR3 covers 14 residues. The V end was cut by 4 bases, the J end by 5 bases, with 13 bases between. CDR3 sequence (DNA): TGTGCCACCAGTGACAACCAGGGTCGGGAGACCCAGTACTTC. It yields the protein CATSDNQGRETQYF.

CDR3: CASSSSGTRGGATQYF. The CDR3 coding sequence is TGTGCCAGCAGCTCCTCCGGGACTAGAGGGGGGGCGACCCAGTACTTC. This chain uses TRBV2 with TRBJ2-5; 8 nucleotides agree with TRBD2. Germline V gives CDR1 SNHLY, CDR2 FYNNEI. The CDR3 is made up of 16 amino acids. The J segment lost 7 bases and the V segment lost 6 bases, leaving 16 bases of the junction unmatched.

The chain links TRBV11-2 to TRBJ2-7; D is unresolved. V lost 4 bases and J 0 bases, leaving 7 bases between the germline ends. The CDR3 has 13 residues. In germline, CDR1 is SGHAT, CDR2 FQNNGV. The CDR3: CASSWGPSYEQYF. Here the CDR3 DNA reads TGTGCCAGCAGCTGGGGTCCCTCCTACGAGCAGTACTTC.